This T cell receptor (beta chain) came from a study of blood T cell repertoires in COVID-19. Study-level background: Specimens from acute and convalescent COVID-19 originated in the United States, Italy and Spain. Sources were T cells, B-cell-depleted T cells, or PBMCs; the material itself was cDNA or gDNA.

Authors' processing steps: Researchers report that nucleated cell counts were estimated from reference gene primer amplification. Assay used: immunoSEQ multiplex PCR; TCRdb lists only in-frame clones, some missing. That table gives V, J and clone size, and the DNA gave D and trimming. This table has 310,000 or so clones, 80% to 95% appearing once. Seattle's enrolled individuals joined amid active infection and were then monitored longitudinally. The receptor comes from a woman aged 30 to 39 with COVID-19, enrolled during active disease. The sequenced material came from peripheral blood.

The DNA for the CDR3 is TGCAGCGTTGAAGGTCAGGGGGCATGGATGGTGGGTGAAGCTTTCTTT. This gives the protein CSVEGQGAWMVGEAFF. This chain joins TRBV29-1 and TRBJ1-1, with TRBD1 identical over 8 bases. The CDR3 consists of 16 residues. The germline V gene encodes CDR1 SQVTM and CDR2 ANQGSEA. J lost 7 bases, V lost 1 base, and 14 bases had no gene match.